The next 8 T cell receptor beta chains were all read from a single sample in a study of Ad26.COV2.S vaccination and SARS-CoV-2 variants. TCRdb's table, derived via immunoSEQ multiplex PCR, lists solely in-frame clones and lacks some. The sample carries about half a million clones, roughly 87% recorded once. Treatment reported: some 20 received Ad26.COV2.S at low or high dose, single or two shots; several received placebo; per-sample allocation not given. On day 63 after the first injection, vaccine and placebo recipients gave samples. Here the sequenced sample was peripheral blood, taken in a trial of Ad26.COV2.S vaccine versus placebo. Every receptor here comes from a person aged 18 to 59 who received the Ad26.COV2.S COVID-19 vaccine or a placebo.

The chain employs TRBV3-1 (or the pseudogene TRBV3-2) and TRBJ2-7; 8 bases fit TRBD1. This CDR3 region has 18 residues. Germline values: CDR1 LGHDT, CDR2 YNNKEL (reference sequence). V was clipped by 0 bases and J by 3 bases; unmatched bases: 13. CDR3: CASSQEPHGTGGLYEQYF. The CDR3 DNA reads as TGTGCCAGCAGCCAAGAGCCGCACGGGACAGGAGGGCTCTACGAGCAGTACTTC.

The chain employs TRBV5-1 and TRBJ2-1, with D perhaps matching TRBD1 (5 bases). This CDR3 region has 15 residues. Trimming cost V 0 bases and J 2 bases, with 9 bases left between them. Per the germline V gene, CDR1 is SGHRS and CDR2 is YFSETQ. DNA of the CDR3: TGCGCCAGCAGCTTGGTGTCAGGGACCTACAATGAGCAGTTCTTC. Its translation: CASSLVSGTYNEQFF.

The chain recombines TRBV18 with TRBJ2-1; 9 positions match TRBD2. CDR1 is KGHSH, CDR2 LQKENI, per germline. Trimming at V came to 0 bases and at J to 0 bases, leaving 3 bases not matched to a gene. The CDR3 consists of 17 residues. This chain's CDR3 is CASSPPISGSSYNEQFF. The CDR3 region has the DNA TGTGCCAGCTCACCACCGATTAGCGGGAGCTCCTACAATGAGCAGTTCTTC.

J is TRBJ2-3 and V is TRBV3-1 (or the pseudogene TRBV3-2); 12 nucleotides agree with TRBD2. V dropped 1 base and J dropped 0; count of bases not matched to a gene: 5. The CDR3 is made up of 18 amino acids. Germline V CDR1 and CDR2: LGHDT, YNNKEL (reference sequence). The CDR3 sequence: CASSQGLAGDPSTDTQYF. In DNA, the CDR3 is TGTGCCAGCAGCCAAGGACTAGCGGGAGACCCTAGCACAGATACGCAGTATTTT.

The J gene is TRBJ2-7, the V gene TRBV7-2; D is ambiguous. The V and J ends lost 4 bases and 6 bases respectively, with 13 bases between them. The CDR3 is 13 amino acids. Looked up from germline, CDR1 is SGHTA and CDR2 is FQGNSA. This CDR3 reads CASSSWVAREQYF. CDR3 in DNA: TGTGCCAGCAGCTCCTGGGTAGCTCGCGAGCAGTACTTC.

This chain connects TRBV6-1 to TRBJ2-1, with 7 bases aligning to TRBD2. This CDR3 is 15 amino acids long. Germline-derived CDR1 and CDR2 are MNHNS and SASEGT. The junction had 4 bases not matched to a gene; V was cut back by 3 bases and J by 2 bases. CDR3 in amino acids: CASSERRGTYNEQFF. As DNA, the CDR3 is TGTGCCAGCAGTGAGAGGCGGGGGACCTACAATGAGCAGTTCTTC.

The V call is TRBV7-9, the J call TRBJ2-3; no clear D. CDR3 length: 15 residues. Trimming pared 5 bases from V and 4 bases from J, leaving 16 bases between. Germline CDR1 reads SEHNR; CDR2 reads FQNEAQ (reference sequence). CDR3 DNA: TGTGCCAGCAGCATTTCGGGTGTACTTGCAGATACGCAGTATTTT. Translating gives CASSISGVLADTQYF.

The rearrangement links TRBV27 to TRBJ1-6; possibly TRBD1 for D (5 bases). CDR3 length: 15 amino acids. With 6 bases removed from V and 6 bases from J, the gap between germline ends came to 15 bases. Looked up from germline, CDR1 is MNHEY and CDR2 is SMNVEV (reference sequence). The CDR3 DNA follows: TGTGCCAGCAGGCCGGGCGTTCAGGGTAATTCACCCCTCCACTTT. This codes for CASRPGVQGNSPLHF.